The source of this T cell receptor beta chain is a study of blood T cell repertoires in COVID-19. Libraries were prepared by immunoSEQ multiplex PCR; TCRdb keeps only in-frame clonotypes and omits some of them. The sample shows 250,000 to 350,000 clones, approximately 92% of them seen only once. In terms of age and location, participants ranged from roughly 18 to 100 years and lived in approximately 24 US areas. V was pared by 0 bases and J by 2 bases, with 6 bases of the junction left unmatched. CDR3 length equals 16 residues. Germline assignment: CDR1 SGHTA and CDR2 FQGTGA. The V call is TRBV7-3, the J call TRBJ2-5, with TRBD2 identical over 7 bases. The specimen sequenced was PBMCs or T cells enriched from blood (not recorded which). The clonotype was recovered from a woman between 18 and 30 years old who had recovered from COVID-19. In nucleotides, the CDR3 is TGTGCCAGCAGCTTAACAGCGGCGGGGGTGCAAGAGACCCAGTACTTC. Protein product: CASSLTAAGVQETQYF.